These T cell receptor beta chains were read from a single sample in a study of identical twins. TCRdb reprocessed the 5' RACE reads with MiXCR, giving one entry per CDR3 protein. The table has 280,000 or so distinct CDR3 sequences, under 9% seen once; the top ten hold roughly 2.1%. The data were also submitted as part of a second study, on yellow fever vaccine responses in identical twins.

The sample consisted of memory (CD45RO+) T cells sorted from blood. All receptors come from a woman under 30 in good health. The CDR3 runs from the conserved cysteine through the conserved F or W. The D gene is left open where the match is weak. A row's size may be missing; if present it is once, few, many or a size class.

CASSLSREWGEQYF	TGTGCCAGCAGCTTATCCCGGGAGTGGGGCGAGCAGTACTTC	NA	TRBJ2-7	once	14	TRBV13
CSARSPGLEFQYF	TGCAGTGCTAGATCCCCGGGACTAGAGTTTCAGTACTTC	TRBD2	TRBJ2-5	few	13	TRBV20-1
CASSPDRRYEKLFF	TGTGCCAGCAGCCCCGACAGGCGGTATGAAAAACTGTTTTTT	NA	TRBJ1-4	many	14	TRBV12-3/TRBV12-4
CASSTRVGDTEAFF	TGTGCCAGCAGCACCAGGGTGGGAGACACTGAAGCTTTCTTT	NA	TRBJ1-1	few	14	TRBV21-1
CASSSQAYQPQHF	TGTGCCAGCAGTTCCCAGGCTTATCAGCCCCAGCATTTT	NA	TRBJ1-5	many	13	TRBV6-2/TRBV6-3
CSARDRLRRAPNRNEQFF	TGCAGTGCTAGAGACCGCCTCCGGCGGGCCCCCAATCGAAATGAGCAGTTCTTC	NA	TRBJ2-1	many	18	TRBV20-1
CASSGRVLAGVSRSYNEQFF	TGTGCCAGCAGTGGCCGGGTGTTAGCGGGAGTATCCCGCTCCTACAATGAGCAGTTCTTC	TRBD2	TRBJ2-1	NA	20	TRBV28
CASSSPGAGVTNYGYTF	TGTGCCAGCAGTTCCCCGGGAGCGGGGGTGACTAACTATGGCTACACCTTC	NA	TRBJ1-2	few	17	TRBV28
CASRQGEQPQHF	TGTGCCAGCCGACAGGGAGAACAGCCCCAGCATTTT	TRBD1	TRBJ1-5	few	12	TRBV6-5
CASTRLAGTNTGELFF	TGTGCCAGCACTAGACTAGCGGGGACGAACACCGGGGAGCTGTTTTTT	TRBD2	TRBJ2-2	NA	16	TRBV2
CASRRSGGLSTDTQYF	TGTGCCAGCAGAAGATCGGGGGGGCTGAGCACAGATACGCAGTATTTT	TRBD2	TRBJ2-3	many	16	TRBV6-5
CSARDLSVGYNEQFF	TGCAGTGCTAGAGATCTATCGGTAGGCTACAATGAGCAGTTCTTC	NA	TRBJ2-1	few	15	TRBV20-1
CAIARGSNEQFF	TGTGCCATCGCGCGGGGTAGCAATGAGCAGTTCTTC	NA	TRBJ2-1	NA	12	TRBV10-3
CASSPGWDFTNTGELFF	TGTGCCAGCAGCCCTGGGTGGGACTTTACGAACACCGGGGAGCTGTTTTTT	NA	TRBJ2-2	many	17	TRBV3-1
CSGGTGTGGNEQFF	TGCAGCGGAGGGACCGGGACAGGGGGCAATGAGCAGTTCTTC	TRBD1	TRBJ2-1	NA	14	TRBV29-1
CSAPRLTGKGDEQFF	TGCAGTGCCCCCAGGTTGACCGGAAAAGGTGATGAGCAGTTCTTC	NA	TRBJ2-1	few	15	TRBV20-1
CASSQVQGQTAF	TGTGCCAGCAGCCAAGTACAGGGACAGACAGCCTTC	TRBD1	TRBJ2-7	many	12	TRBV3-1
CAISKAVLPTDTQYF	TGTGCCATCAGTAAAGCGGTCCTCCCCACAGATACGCAGTATTTT	NA	TRBJ2-3	NA	15	TRBV10-3
CAMRVADTQYF	TGTGCCATGAGAGTCGCCGATACGCAGTATTTT	NA	TRBJ2-3	NA	11	TRBV10-3
CSAQDRTFEKLFF	TGCAGTGCTCAAGACAGGACTTTTGAAAAACTGTTTTTT	NA	TRBJ1-4	many	13	TRBV20-1
CASSSQDRETQYF	TGTGCCAGCAGCTCTCAGGACCGCGAGACCCAGTACTTC	NA	TRBJ2-5	many	13	TRBV11-2
CASSYSAVAKNIQYF	TGTGCCAGCAGTTACTCTGCGGTCGCCAAAAACATTCAGTACTTC	NA	TRBJ2-4	many	15	TRBV6-2/TRBV6-3
CASRGTGIGQPQHF	TGTGCCAGCAGAGGGACAGGGATAGGTCAGCCCCAGCATTTT	TRBD1	TRBJ1-5	NA	14	TRBV2
CASRKQGAPGELFF	TGTGCCAGCAGAAAACAGGGGGCGCCCGGGGAGCTGTTTTTT	TRBD1	TRBJ2-2	NA	14	TRBV5-8
CASSLALAGYTDTQYF	TGTGCCAGCAGCTTGGCCCTAGCGGGATACACAGATACGCAGTATTTT	TRBD2	TRBJ2-3	NA	16	TRBV5-6
CASSQVTGANQPQHF	TGTGCCAGCAGCCAAGTAACGGGGGCGAATCAGCCCCAGCATTTT	NA	TRBJ1-5	NA	15	TRBV3-1
CASSATGGRQPQHF	TGTGCCAGCAGTGCGACAGGGGGCCGGCAGCCCCAGCATTTT	TRBD1	TRBJ1-5	NA	14	TRBV6-1
CASSLAPGGLQETQYF	TGTGCCAGCAGCTTAGCCCCAGGTGGGCTACAAGAGACCCAGTACTTC	NA	TRBJ2-5	NA	16	TRBV7-7
CSASSGQGLVYGYTF	TGCAGTGCTAGTTCGGGACAGGGCCTCGTTTATGGCTACACCTTC	TRBD1	TRBJ1-2	NA	15	TRBV20-1
CASSKVDRKQETQYF	TGTGCCAGCAGCAAAGTAGACAGGAAACAAGAGACCCAGTACTTC	NA	TRBJ2-5	NA	15	TRBV9
CASSPHQNSPLHF	TGTGCCAGCAGTCCTCACCAGAACTCACCCCTCCACTTT	NA	TRBJ1-6	many	13	TRBV12-3/TRBV12-4
CASSPQPAPSTDTQYF	TGTGCCAGCAGCCCCCAGCCAGCCCCGAGCACAGATACGCAGTATTTT	NA	TRBJ2-3	few	16	TRBV7-2
CATSRVRASGQETQYF	TGTGCCACCAGCAGAGTCCGGGCTAGCGGACAAGAGACCCAGTACTTC	TRBD2	TRBJ2-5	few	16	TRBV15
CASSLSGGKLFF	TGTGCCAGCAGTTTATCGGGTGGGAAACTGTTTTTT	NA	TRBJ1-4	many	12	TRBV27
CASSYISGSYNEQFF	TGTGCCAGCAGTTACATCAGCGGCTCCTACAATGAGCAGTTCTTC	NA	TRBJ2-1	NA	15	TRBV6-5
CASSLWTGINNEQFF	TGTGCCAGCAGTCTTTGGACAGGCATAAACAATGAGCAGTTCTTC	TRBD1	TRBJ2-1	many	15	TRBV27
CASNHLASGGDTQYF	TGTGCCAGCAACCACCTCGCGTCGGGGGGAGATACGCAGTATTTT	TRBD2	TRBJ2-3	few	15	TRBV3-1
CASSGTGPNEKLFF	TGTGCCAGCAGCGGGACAGGGCCTAATGAAAAACTGTTTTTT	TRBD1	TRBJ1-4	few	14	TRBV12-3/TRBV12-4
CASSQDRGGAYNEQFF	TGTGCCAGCAGCCAAGATCGGGGCGGGGCCTACAATGAGCAGTTCTTC	NA	TRBJ2-1	many	16	TRBV4-2
CASSSYGTPNTGELFF	TGTGCCAGCAGCTCCTACGGGACACCTAACACCGGGGAGCTGTTTTTT	NA	TRBJ2-2	few	16	TRBV5-8
CASSQRGNEKLFF	TGTGCCAGCAGCCAAAGGGGGAATGAAAAACTGTTTTTT	NA	TRBJ1-4	few	13	TRBV3-1
CASSLEGVDEKLFF	TGCGCCAGCAGCTTGGAGGGGGTGGATGAAAAACTGTTTTTT	NA	TRBJ1-4	many	14	TRBV5-1
CASSPLSGETQYF	TGTGCCAGCTCACCGCTATCGGGGGAGACCCAGTACTTC	NA	TRBJ2-5	few	13	TRBV18
CASSQRLAGGGGELFF	TGTGCCAGCAGCCAACGACTAGCGGGAGGAGGCGGGGAGCTGTTTTTT	TRBD2	TRBJ2-2	few	16	TRBV3-1
CASGRLAGGTDTQYF	TGTGCTAGTGGTCGACTAGCGGGAGGCACAGATACGCAGTATTTT	TRBD2	TRBJ2-3	many	15	TRBV12-5